These 30 T cell receptor beta chains share one sample of origin, sequenced in a study of cytomegalovirus exposure and HLA in healthy donors. A multiplex PCR was run with 60 Vbeta primers and 13 Jbeta primers. Sequenced by immunoSEQ multiplex PCR; TCRdb stores in-frame clones only, minus some. This table holds 100,000 to 150,000 clones, just under 75% found once. What was sequenced was PBMCs. The receptors were gathered from a man aged 60 to 75 in good health and CMV-seropositive.

The rearrangement joins TRBV29-1 to TRBJ2-7; 12 bases match TRBD1. Germline trimming cut 4 bases from V and 2 bases from J; bases unmatched to any gene: 3. CDR3 length: 14 residues. Germline V gene lookup returns CDR1 SQVTM and CDR2 ANQGSEA. This chain's CDR3 is CSVGDRGLTYEQYF. The CDR3 coding sequence is TGCAGCGTTGGGGACAGGGGGCTAACCTACGAGCAGTACTTC.

The chain has TRBV11-2 and TRBJ2-3; tentatively, D is TRBD1 (5 bases). Trimming cost V 1 base and J 3 bases, with 11 bases left between them. The CDR3 has 15 residues. In germline, CDR1 is SGHAT, CDR2 FQNNGV. The CDR3 sequence is CASSLGGATTDTQYF. As DNA, the CDR3 is TGTGCCAGCAGCTTAGGTGGGGCGACGACAGATACGCAGTATTTT.

For the CDR3, the DNA is TGTGCCATCAGCGAGGACAGTTATAATGGCTACACCTTC. It translates to CAISEDSYNGYTF. The chain combines TRBV10-3 with TRBJ1-2; perhaps TRBD1 as D (6 bases). V was trimmed by 6 bases and J by 6 bases, leaving 14 bases between them. The CDR3 is 13 residues long. CDR1 and CDR2 from the germline V gene are ENHRY and SYGVKD.

The chain links TRBV6-1 to TRBJ2-5; 10 bases are shared with TRBD1. This CDR3 has 14 residues. With V trimmed by 3 bases and J by 5 bases, 3 bases remained unmatched. Germline assignment: CDR1 MNHNS and CDR2 SASEGT. Here the CDR3 reads CASSDWDRGETQYF. The CDR3 DNA reads TGTGCCAGCAGTGACTGGGACAGGGGTGAGACCCAGTACTTC.

The V and J genes are TRBV6-5 and TRBJ2-1; a weak D match, TRBD2 (6 bases). This CDR3 is built from 14 residues. V gave up 7 bases and J gave up 8 bases, with 18 bases separating them. Germline CDR1 reads MNHEY; CDR2 reads SVGAGI. For the CDR3, the DNA is TGTGCCAGCAACCACCGGGAGAACTTAGATGAGCAGTTCTTC. It yields the protein CASNHRENLDEQFF.

This clone was recorded once. CDR3 sequence reads: CASSSTGNPGADQETQYF. CDR3 sequence (DNA): TGTGCCAGCAGTTCGACAGGGAATCCGGGGGCGGACCAAGAGACCCAGTACTTC. This chain links TRBV28 with TRBJ2-5, with D tentatively TRBD1 (7 bases). The CDR3 has 18 residues. V lost 4 bases and J 0 bases, leaving 21 bases between the germline ends. CDR1 and CDR2 (germline): MDHEN, SYDVKM.

The chain uses TRBV11-2 and TRBJ1-1; possibly TRBD1 for D (5 bases). Germline CDR1 is SGHAT and CDR2 is FQNNGV. Trimming cost V 6 bases and J 5 bases, with 13 bases left between them. This CDR3 comprises 13 residues. In nucleotides, the CDR3 is TGTGCCAGCAGGACAGTTTATAAGACTGAAGCTTTCTTT. This translates into CASRTVYKTEAFF. Full variable domain (rest looked up from reference TRBV11-2 and TRBJ1-1): EAGVAQSPRYKIIEKRQSVAFWCNPISGHATLYWYQQILGQGPKLLIQFQNNGVVDDSQLPKDRFSAERLKGVDSTLKIQPAKLEDSAVYLCASRTVYKTEAFFGQGTRLTVV.

This clone appeared a few times. The chain recombines TRBV19 with TRBJ2-7, with D unresolved. CDR3 length: 12 residues. From germline, CDR1 is LNHDA and CDR2 SQIVND (reference sequence). The V end was cut by 5 bases, the J end by 3 bases, with 8 bases between. In DNA, the CDR3 is TGTGCCAGTAGTCCCAGTGGCTACGAGCAGTACTTC. Amino acid sequence: CASSPSGYEQYF. Supplemented by reference TRBV19 and TRBJ2-7, the full variable domain reads DGGITQSPKYLFRKEGQNVTLSCEQNLNHDAMYWYRQDPGQGLRLIYYSQIVNDFQKGDIAEGYSVSREKKESFPLTVTSAQKNPTAFYLCASSPSGYEQYFGPGTRLTVT.

The chain has TRBV5-1 and TRBJ2-2; a possible D gene is TRBD1 (6 bases). The CDR3 is 15 amino acids. Trimming pared 2 bases from V and 3 bases from J, leaving 11 bases between. Germline values: CDR1 SGHRS, CDR2 YFSETQ. The CDR3 DNA reads as TGCGCCAGCAGCTTTCAGGGGCCTGACACCGGGGAGCTGTTTTTT. It specifies CASSFQGPDTGELFF.

The chain uses TRBV6-6 and TRBJ2-5; TRBD2 is a possible D gene (5 bases). Germline V gene lookup returns CDR1 MNHNY and CDR2 SVGAGI (reference sequence). Trimming took 4 bases from V and 5 from J, leaving 11 bases between them. The CDR3 length is 13 residues. The CDR3 DNA is TGTGCCAGCAGTTTAGCCGGGGTGGAGACCCAGTACTTC. Its protein is CASSLAGVETQYF.

V gene TRBV5-6 combines with J gene TRBJ1-5, with D uncertain. There are 15 residues in the CDR3. The V gene lost 3 bases and the J gene lost 0 bases, with 10 bases spanning the gap. Germline V gene lookup returns CDR1 SGHDT and CDR2 YYEEEE. CDR3: CASSSFPGSNQPQHF. CDR3 coding DNA: TGTGCCAGCAGCTCTTTCCCCGGTAGCAATCAGCCCCAGCATTTT.

Details on this clone: Mismatch with germline at one junction end may stem from a read error. This chain uses TRBV7-7 with TRBJ2-3; D gene unclear. Germline loops: CDR1 SSHAT, CDR2 FNYEAQ (reference sequence). This CDR3 is 12 amino acids long. This chain's CDR3 is CASSSGTDTQYF. The CDR3 nucleotides read TGTGCTAGCAGCTCCGGCACAGATACGCAGTATTTT.

The chain joins TRBV2 to TRBJ1-4; no definite D call. CDR1 and CDR2 from the germline V gene are SNHLY and FYNNEI. This CDR3 comprises 12 residues. V dropped 8 bases and J dropped 6 bases, with 10 bases sitting between them. The CDR3 protein is CASCSSDEKLFF. The CDR3, as DNA: TGTGCCAGCTGTAGTTCCGATGAAAAACTGTTTTTT.

The chain couples TRBV5-6 to TRBJ2-5; D is undetermined. The germline V and J ends were trimmed by 3 bases and 4 bases, with 4 bases remaining between them. The germline V gene has CDR1 SGHDT and CDR2 YYEEEE. The CDR3 sequence is 11 residues long. The CDR3 DNA reads as TGTGCCAGCAGCTCCGGAGAGACCCAGTACTTC. As protein: CASSSGETQYF.

The V gene is TRBV2, the J gene TRBJ1-1; D gene unclear. In germline, CDR1 is SNHLY, CDR2 FYNNEI. The CDR3 covers 12 residues. Trimming cost V 7 bases and J 5 bases, with 11 bases left between them. The CDR3 sequence is CASNRERTEAFF. The CDR3 DNA is TGTGCCAGCAACAGAGAGAGAACTGAAGCTTTCTTT.

The V gene is TRBV6-5, the J gene TRBJ2-5; 7 nucleotides match TRBD2. Germline values: CDR1 MNHEY, CDR2 SVGAGI. The CDR3 is made up of 15 amino acids. The ends lost 5 bases at V and 7 bases at J; junction bases unmatched: 13. CDR3: CASSNPRRQRGTQYF. CDR3 in DNA: TGTGCCAGCAGTAACCCACGGCGTCAGCGGGGGACCCAGTACTTC.

V and J are TRBV2 and TRBJ1-5; 8 positions agree with TRBD1. The J segment lost 6 bases and the V segment lost 8 bases, leaving 3 bases of the junction unmatched. Germline-derived CDR1 and CDR2 are SNHLY and FYNNEI. The CDR3 covers 12 residues. As DNA, the CDR3 is TGTGCCAGCGGACAGGGCGGTCAGCCCCAGCATTTT. The encoded protein is CASGQGGQPQHF.

The chain uses TRBV6-5 and TRBJ2-7; weak D call: TRBD2 (6 bases). The CDR3 loop spans 15 amino acids. V was shortened by 0 bases and J by 6 bases, with 15 bases between the two germline ends. Germline loops: CDR1 MNHEY, CDR2 SVGAGI. The CDR3 region is CASSYSKLATGEQYF. In DNA form, the CDR3 reads TGTGCCAGCAGTTACTCGAAACTAGCTACCGGCGAGCAGTACTTC.

V gene TRBV10-1 combines with J gene TRBJ2-5; 8 bases match TRBD1. Trimming at V came to 9 bases and at J to 2 bases, leaving 2 bases not matched to a gene. There are 12 residues in the CDR3. Per the germline V gene, CDR1 is WNHNN and CDR2 is SYGVQD (reference sequence). CDR3 nucleotide sequence: TGCGCCAGTAGGGACAGGCAAGAGACCCAGTACTTC. Residues: CASRDRQETQYF.

Concerning this clone: A junction end diverges from the germline sequence, so it may reflect a read error. This sequence joins TRBV7-6 and TRBJ2-5, with unresolved D. Per germline, CDR1 SGHVS and CDR2 FNYEAQ. The CDR3 is 11 amino acids. The CDR3 is CASSFREAQYF. The CDR3 DNA follows: TGTGCCAGCAGTTTTAGAGAGGCCCAGTACTTC.

CDR3 DNA sequence: TGTGCCAGTAGCAGAGGACTAGCGGGGGAGACCCAGTACTTC. Protein sequence: CASSRGLAGETQYF. V is TRBV19 and J is TRBJ2-5, with 12 nucleotides matching TRBD2. J lost 5 bases, V lost 6 bases, and 4 bases had no gene match. The CDR3 consists of 14 residues. Germline assignment: CDR1 LNHDA and CDR2 SQIVND (reference sequence).

The chain uses TRBV28 and TRBJ1-6; D is perhaps TRBD1 (5 bases). Between the trimmed V and J ends, which lost 7 bases and 12 bases, there was a span of 13 bases. The CDR3 consists of 12 residues. The germline V gene has CDR1 MDHEN and CDR2 SYDVKM. The CDR3 DNA is TGTGCCAGCACCCTATCAGGGAAACCCCTCCACTTT. Residues: CASTLSGKPLHF.

This chain links TRBV5-1 with TRBJ2-7, with no clear D. Per the germline V gene, CDR1 is SGHRS and CDR2 is YFSETQ. The CDR3 loop spans 14 amino acids. With 0 bases removed from V and 2 bases from J, the gap between germline ends came to 9 bases. CDR3 region: CASSLGDMTYEQYF. Written as DNA, the CDR3 is TGCGCCAGCAGCTTGGGCGACATGACCTACGAGCAGTACTTC.

The V gene is TRBV29-1, the J gene TRBJ2-1; 7 positions agree with TRBD2. The germline V gene encodes CDR1 SQVTM and CDR2 ANQGSEA. The trim removed 7 bases at V and 7 bases at J, leaving 10 bases unmatched. The CDR3 is 13 residues long. This CDR3 reads CSASGTTINEQFF. The CDR3 DNA is TGCAGCGCCTCCGGGACTACGATAAATGAGCAGTTCTTC.

This clone was observed a single time. This chain connects TRBV11-2 to TRBJ2-4; TRBD1 might be the D (6 bases). This CDR3 has 12 residues. Trimming shortened V by 7 bases and J by 7 bases, and 11 bases separated the two germline ends. Germline V gives CDR1 SGHAT, CDR2 FQNNGV. The CDR3 loop reads CASNIQGNIQYF. The CDR3 region has the DNA TGTGCCAGCAACATACAGGGTAACATTCAGTACTTC.

The rearrangement links TRBV19 to TRBJ2-1, with TRBD1 as a possible D gene (5 bases). The V gene's germline CDR1 is LNHDA and CDR2 SQIVND (reference sequence). V was trimmed by 2 bases and J by 3 bases, leaving 5 bases between them. This CDR3 spans 13 amino acids. The CDR3 bases are TGTGCCAGTAGTATACAGGGCTACAATGAGCAGTTCTTC. Its protein product is CASSIQGYNEQFF.

For the CDR3, the DNA is TGTGCCAGCATCCAAAGGATAGGGGGCAACTCCGAGCAGTACTTC. Its translation is CASIQRIGGNSEQYF. The J gene is TRBJ2-7, the V gene TRBV7-2; 7 nucleotides line up with TRBD1. This CDR3 has 15 residues. CDR1 is SGHTA and CDR2 is FQGNSA in the germline V gene. The J segment lost 6 bases and the V segment lost 7 bases, leaving 15 bases of the junction unmatched.

The sample holds one count of this clone. The gene calls are TRBV28 and TRBJ2-5, with D unresolved. Germline CDR1 and CDR2: MDHEN and SYDVKM. The CDR3 is 13 residues long. The V and J ends lost 4 bases and 5 bases respectively, with 11 bases between them. CDR3 in DNA: TGTGCCAGCAGTTCCCCTCCTTCCGAGACCCAGTACTTC. Translating gives CASSSPPSETQYF.

The gene calls are TRBV18 and TRBJ1-1; D is uncertain. CDR1 is KGHSH and CDR2 is LQKENI in the germline V gene. Trimming pared 6 bases from V and 4 bases from J, leaving 15 bases between. CDR3 length: 14 residues. In DNA form, the CDR3 reads TGTGCCAGCTCCTCGAACCCGACTGTCACTGAAGCTTTCTTT. It is translated as CASSSNPTVTEAFF.

This clone appeared a single time. This rearrangement joins TRBV19 to TRBJ2-1; possibly TRBD1 for D (5 bases). CDR3 length: 12 amino acids. V lost 11 bases, J lost 4 bases, and 12 bases lay in between. Germline CDR1 LNHDA, CDR2 SQIVND (reference sequence). CDR3 region: CASWGKYNEQFF. The CDR3, as DNA: TGTGCCTCGTGGGGCAAATACAATGAGCAGTTCTTC.